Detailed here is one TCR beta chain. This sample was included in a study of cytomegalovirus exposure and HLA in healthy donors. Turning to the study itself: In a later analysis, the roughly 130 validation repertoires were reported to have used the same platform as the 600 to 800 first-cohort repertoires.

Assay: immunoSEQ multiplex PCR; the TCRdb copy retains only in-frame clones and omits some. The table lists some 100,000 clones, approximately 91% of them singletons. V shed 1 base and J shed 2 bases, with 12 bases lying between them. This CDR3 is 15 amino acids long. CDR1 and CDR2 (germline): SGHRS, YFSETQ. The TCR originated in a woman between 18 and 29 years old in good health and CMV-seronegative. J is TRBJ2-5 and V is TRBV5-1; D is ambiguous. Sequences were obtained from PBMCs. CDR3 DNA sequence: TGCGCCAGCAGCTTGCAACAGACCAGTCAAGAGACCCAGTACTTC. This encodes CASSLQQTSQETQYF.